This T cell receptor (beta chain) is from a study of T cell responses to AZD1222 COVID-19 vaccine. Study-wide points: A rise in Spike-specific TCR breadth and depth followed two AZD1222 doses. White British donors predominated, females outnumbered males, and clonal diversity was possibly underestimated.

TCRdb's table, derived via immunoSEQ multiplex PCR, lists solely in-frame clones and lacks some. The profile shows around 160,000 clones, about 90% of them singletons. This clone was recorded only once. Its antigen is currently unknown. CDR1 and CDR2 from the germline V gene are LGHDT and YNNKEL (reference sequence). CDR3 size: 14 residues. Between the trimmed V and J ends, which lost 5 bases and 6 bases, there was a span of 14 bases. Sequences were derived from peripheral blood, sampled on day 0 of MenACWY control vaccination. The J gene is TRBJ1-5, the V gene TRBV3-1 (or the pseudogene TRBV3-2), with D perhaps matching TRBD1 (5 bases). This sequence was found in an adult in good health. The CDR3 DNA follows: TGTGCCAGCAGCAACGGACATTCGGTTCAGCCCCAGCATTTT. Its translation is CASSNGHSVQPQHF.